These 13 T cell receptor beta chains originate from one sample sequenced in a study of T-cell memory formation after mild COVID-19. Each CDR3 protein gets one entry after TCRdb re-called the 5' RACE reads with MiXCR. Among a few hundred thousand distinct CDR3 sequences, 20% to 30% were seen once, and the ten largest hold 8.8%. The sequencing input was PBMCs or a T cell subset sorted from them (not recorded which). The origin of the receptors is an adult woman who had mild COVID-19 (a few samples of this study predate the infection). Cell type and time point are not known.

The table lists this clonotype with a few counts. The germline gene is not matched at one end of the junction; a read error may be the cause. The chain has TRBV5-1 and TRBJ2-1, with 8 nucleotides matching TRBD1. The CDR3 length is 15 residues. Looked up from germline, CDR1 is SGHRS and CDR2 is YFSETQ. The CDR3: CASSTGQGSYNEKFF. Written as DNA, the CDR3 is TGCGCCAGCAGCACCGGACAGGGTTCCTACAATGAGAAGTTCTTC.

This chain's CDR3 is CASSLAGTRNTIYF. CDR3 sequence (DNA): TGTGCCAGCAGTTTAGCCGGGACCCGGAACACCATATATTTT. J is TRBJ1-3 and V is TRBV12-3 or TRBV12-4; D is possibly TRBD1 (5 bases). CDR3 length: 14 amino acids. V was clipped by 0 bases and J by 7 bases, with 10 bases between them.

V is TRBV20-1 and J is TRBJ1-6; 10 nucleotides match TRBD1. The CDR3 runs to 15 residues. V was pared by 4 bases and J by 9 bases, with 9 bases of the junction left unmatched. Germline loops: CDR1 DFQATT, CDR2 SNEGSKA (reference sequence). The CDR3 is CSATRGTGASSPLHF. CDR3 sequence (DNA): TGCAGTGCTACCCGAGGGACAGGGGCCTCTTCACCCCTCCACTTT.

This sequence joins TRBV7-2 and TRBJ2-2; no definite D call. This CDR3 region has 14 residues. Trimming removed 1 base at V and 7 bases at J, with 10 bases between. The germline V gene has CDR1 SGHTA and CDR2 FQGNSA. The CDR3 nucleotides read TGTGCCAGCAGCTTAGGTTGGGGTGGCGGGGAGCTGTTTTTT. Amino acid sequence: CASSLGWGGGELFF. Together with reference TRBV7-2 and TRBJ2-2, the CDR3 gives the full variable domain: GAGVSQSPSNKVTEKGKDVELRCDPISGHTALYWYRQSLGQGLEFLIYFQGNSAPDKSGLPSDRFSAERTGGSVSTLTIQRTQQEDSAVYLCASSLGWGGGELFFGEGSRLTVL.

This clonotype was seen a few times. CDR3 nucleotides: TGTGCCACCAGCAGAGATGTCGGGACCTTATACAATGAGCAGTTCTTC. It translates to CATSRDVGTLYNEQFF. V is TRBV15 and J is TRBJ2-1; either TRBD1 or TRBD2 may fit D (5 bases each). Deletions cut 0 bases from V and 4 bases from J, with 13 bases between. The CDR3 extends over 16 amino acids. Germline V gene sequence: CDR1 LNHNV, CDR2 YYDKDF (reference sequence). Variable domain in full (rest from reference TRBV15 and TRBJ2-1): DAMVIQNPRYQVTQFGKPVTLSCSQTLNHNVMYWYQQKSSQAPKLLFHYYDKDFNNEADTPDNFQSRRPNTSFCFLDIRSPGLGDTAMYLCATSRDVGTLYNEQFFGPGTRLTVL.

This clonotype was counted once. The chain joins TRBV6-1 to TRBJ1-1; tentative D call: TRBD1 (5 bases). Germline V lookup: CDR1 MNHNS, CDR2 SASEGT. CDR3 length equals 14 residues. The germline V and J ends were trimmed by 4 bases and 2 bases, with 11 bases remaining between them. The chain's CDR3 is CASSGGAPNTEAFF. In DNA form, the CDR3 reads TGTGCCAGCAGTGGAGGGGCCCCTAACACTGAAGCTTTCTTT.

The DNA for the CDR3 is TGTGCCAGCAGCTTAGACAGGGTGGAGACCCAGTACTTC. Translating gives CASSLDRVETQYF. This chain uses TRBV7-8 with TRBJ2-5; TRBD1 is a possible D gene (6 bases). The V and J ends lost 1 base and 5 bases respectively, with 8 bases between them. The CDR3 is 13 residues long. Germline values: CDR1 SGHVS, CDR2 FQNEAQ.

Many counts were recorded for this clonotype. The chain uses TRBV5-1 and TRBJ2-3; D is ambiguous. This CDR3 spans 12 amino acids. CDR1 SGHRS and CDR2 YFSETQ come from the germline V gene. Trimming removed 2 bases at V and 2 bases at J, with 3 bases between. This chain's CDR3 is CASSFNTDTQYF. CDR3 coding DNA: TGCGCCAGCAGCTTTAACACAGATACGCAGTATTTT.

This clonotype was picked up a small number of times. The chain joins TRBV20-1 to TRBJ2-1; TRBD1 is a possible D gene (6 bases). The CDR3 extends over 16 amino acids. The germline V and J ends were trimmed by 6 bases and 8 bases, with 26 bases remaining between them. The V gene's germline CDR1 is DFQATT and CDR2 SNEGSKA (reference sequence). CDR3 nucleotide sequence: TGCAGTGCCCTAGGGGACCTGAGGACAGCGAGCCATGAGCAGTTCTTC. This gives the protein CSALGDLRTASHEQFF.

The chain is built from TRBV12-3 or TRBV12-4 and TRBJ2-7; D not resolved. The V end was cut by 5 bases, the J end by 3 bases, with 8 bases between. The CDR3 extends over 12 amino acids. The CDR3 sequence: CASSPSLYEQYF. The CDR3 nucleotides are TGTGCCAGCAGTCCCTCACTCTACGAGCAGTACTTC.

This sequence joins TRBV7-8 and TRBJ1-2; D possibly corresponds to TRBD1 (6 bases). The CDR3 extends over 19 amino acids. V lost 1 base, J lost 0 bases, and 21 bases lay in between. Germline-derived CDR1 and CDR2 are SGHVS and FQNEAQ. The chain's CDR3 is CASSLGAGGGVGANYGYTF. CDR3 nucleotide sequence: TGTGCCAGCAGCTTAGGAGCCGGGGGCGGAGTGGGAGCTAACTATGGCTACACCTTC.

This clonotype was seen only a few times. The genes are TRBV15 and TRBJ2-3; D remains ambiguous. CDR3 length: 13 residues. CDR1 and CDR2 from the germline V gene are LNHNV and YYDKDF (reference sequence). V was shortened by 8 bases and J by 2 bases, with 11 bases between the two germline ends. This CDR3 is CATRLPPTDTQYF. DNA of the CDR3: TGTGCCACCCGGCTCCCACCCACAGATACGCAGTATTTT.

The V gene is TRBV27, the J gene TRBJ2-1; 7 positions match TRBD2. The CDR3 loop spans 14 amino acids. Germline V CDR1 and CDR2: MNHEY, SMNVEV (reference sequence). The V segment lost 5 bases and the J segment 7 bases; nucleotides outside the gene matches: 8. CDR3 residues: CASSKAGAWNEQFF. In nucleotides, the CDR3 is TGTGCCAGCAGTAAGGCGGGAGCCTGGAATGAGCAGTTCTTC.